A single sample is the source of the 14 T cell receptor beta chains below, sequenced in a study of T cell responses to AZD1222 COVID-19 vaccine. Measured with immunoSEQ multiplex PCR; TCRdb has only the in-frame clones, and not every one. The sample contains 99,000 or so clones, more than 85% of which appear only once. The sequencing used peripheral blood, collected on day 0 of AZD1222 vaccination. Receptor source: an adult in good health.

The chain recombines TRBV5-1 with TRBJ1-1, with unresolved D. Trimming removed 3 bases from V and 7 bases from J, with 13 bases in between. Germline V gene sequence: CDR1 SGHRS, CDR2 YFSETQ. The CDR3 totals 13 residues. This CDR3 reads CASSSRRSSEAFF. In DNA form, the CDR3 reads TGCGCCAGCAGCTCCCGGCGGAGTAGTGAAGCTTTCTTT.

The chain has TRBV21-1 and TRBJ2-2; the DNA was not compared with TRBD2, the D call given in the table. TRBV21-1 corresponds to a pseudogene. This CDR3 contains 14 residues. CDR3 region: CAMPLSECSGELFF. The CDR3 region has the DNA TGTGCCATGCCCCTTAGCGAGTGCTCCGGGGAGCTGTTTTTT.

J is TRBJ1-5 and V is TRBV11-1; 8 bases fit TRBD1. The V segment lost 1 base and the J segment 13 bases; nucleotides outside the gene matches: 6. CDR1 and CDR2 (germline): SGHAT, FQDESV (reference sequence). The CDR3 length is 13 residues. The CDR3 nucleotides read TGTGCCAGCAGCTTAGACCTGGACAGGGTGCAGCATTTT. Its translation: CASSLDLDRVQHF.

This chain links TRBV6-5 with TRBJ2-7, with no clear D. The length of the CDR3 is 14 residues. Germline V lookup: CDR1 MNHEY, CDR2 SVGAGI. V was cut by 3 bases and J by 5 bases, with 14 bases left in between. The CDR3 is CASSYRPRGHEQYF. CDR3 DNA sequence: TGTGCCAGCAGTTATCGGCCTAGAGGCCACGAGCAGTACTTC.

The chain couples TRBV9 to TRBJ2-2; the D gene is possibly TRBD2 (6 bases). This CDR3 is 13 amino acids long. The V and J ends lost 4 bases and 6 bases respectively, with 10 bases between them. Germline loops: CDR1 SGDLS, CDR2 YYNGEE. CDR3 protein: CASSPGTPGELFF. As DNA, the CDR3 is TGTGCCAGCAGCCCAGGGACTCCCGGGGAGCTGTTTTTT.

The CDR3 region has the DNA TGTGCCAGCGAGACAGGGCTTGATGAGCAGTTCTTC. Residues: CASETGLDEQFF. V gene TRBV11-2 combines with J gene TRBJ2-1, with TRBD1 matching 7 bases. V dropped 8 bases and J dropped 8; count of bases not matched to a gene: 6. The CDR3 is 12 amino acids. In germline, CDR1 is SGHAT, CDR2 FQNNGV.

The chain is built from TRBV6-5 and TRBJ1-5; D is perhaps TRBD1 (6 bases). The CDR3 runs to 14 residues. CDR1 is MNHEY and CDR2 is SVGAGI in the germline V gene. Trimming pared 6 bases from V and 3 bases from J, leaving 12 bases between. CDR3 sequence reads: CASRSGGLNQPQHF. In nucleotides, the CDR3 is TGTGCCAGCAGGTCCGGGGGCCTCAATCAGCCCCAGCATTTT.

CDR3 coding DNA: TGTGCCAGCAGCCGGGAAACAGGGGAAGCTTTCTTT. It codes for CASSRETGEAFF. This sequence joins TRBV7-8 and TRBJ1-1, with D possibly TRBD1 on 6 matching bases. With 5 bases removed from V and 8 bases from J, the gap between germline ends came to 12 bases. The CDR3 extends over 12 amino acids. CDR1 is SGHVS, CDR2 FQNEAQ, per germline.

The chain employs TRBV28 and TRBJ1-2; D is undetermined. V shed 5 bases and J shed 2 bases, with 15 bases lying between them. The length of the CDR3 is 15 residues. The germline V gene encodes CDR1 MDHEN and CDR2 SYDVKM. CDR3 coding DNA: TGTGCCAGCAGTCCGACTTATGGCGGGAACTATGGCTACACCTTC. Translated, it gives CASSPTYGGNYGYTF.

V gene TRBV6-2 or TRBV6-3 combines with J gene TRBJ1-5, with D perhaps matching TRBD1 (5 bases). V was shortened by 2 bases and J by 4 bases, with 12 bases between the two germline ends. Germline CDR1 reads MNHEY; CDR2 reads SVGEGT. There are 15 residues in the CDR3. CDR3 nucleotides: TGTGCCAGCAGTTACGGGGGTGATCCGAATCAGCCCCAGCATTTT. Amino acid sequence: CASSYGGDPNQPQHF.

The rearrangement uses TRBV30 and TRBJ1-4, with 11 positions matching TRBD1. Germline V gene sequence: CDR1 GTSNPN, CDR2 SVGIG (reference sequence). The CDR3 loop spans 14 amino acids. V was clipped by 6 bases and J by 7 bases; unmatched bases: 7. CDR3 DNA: TGTGCCTGCGCTACCGGGACAGGGGGTGAAAAACTGTTTTTT. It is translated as CACATGTGGEKLFF.

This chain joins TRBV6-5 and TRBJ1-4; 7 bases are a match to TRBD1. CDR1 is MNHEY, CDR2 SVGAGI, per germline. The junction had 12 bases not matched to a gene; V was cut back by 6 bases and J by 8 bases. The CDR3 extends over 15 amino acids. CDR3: CASSPDRAVGEKLFF. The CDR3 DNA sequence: TGTGCCAGCAGCCCCGACAGGGCCGTAGGAGAAAAACTGTTTTTT.

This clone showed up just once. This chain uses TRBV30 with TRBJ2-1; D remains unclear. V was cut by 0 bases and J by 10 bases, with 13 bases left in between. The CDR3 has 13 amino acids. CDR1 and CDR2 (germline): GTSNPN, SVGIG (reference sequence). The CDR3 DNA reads TGTGCCTGGAGTGTAGGGCGTCCCGGGGAGCAGTTCTTC. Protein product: CAWSVGRPGEQFF.

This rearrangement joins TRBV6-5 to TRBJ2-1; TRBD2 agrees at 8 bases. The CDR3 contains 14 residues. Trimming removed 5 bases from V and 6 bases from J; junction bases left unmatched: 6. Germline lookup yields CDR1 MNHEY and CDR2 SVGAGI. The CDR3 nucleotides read TGTGCCAGCAGTAAACTAGCGGAGATCAATGAGCAGTTCTTC. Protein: CASSKLAEINEQFF.